Sequencing of this T cell receptor (beta chain) was carried out in a study of shared clonotypes between healthy human individuals. Study overall: Contributing individuals were a couple of females and a few males aged 18 to 49.

Study results and caveats: In general, naive subsets displayed greater estimated richness than memory subsets did.

The assay used deep level. Using immunoSEQ multiplex PCR, the repertoire was profiled, and TCRdb retains in-frame clones only, with some absent. The top ten hold roughly 0.42% of the sample, which has about 1.5 million clones, approximately 98% seen once. The CDR3 loop spans 15 amino acids. CDR1 SGDLS and CDR2 YYNGEE come from the germline V gene. After removal of 3 bases from V and 1 base from J, the junction contained 3 bases not matched to a gene. Regarding this clone: What it binds is unknown. This sample includes further DNA sequences coding for the same CDR3.

The sample comprised naive CD4+ T cells sorted from blood. Subset given: CD45RA+ positively selected. The sequence came from a man aged 25 to 45 in good health. The chain combines TRBV9 with TRBJ2-5; 10 bases align to TRBD2. CDR3 amino acids: CASSAGLAAQETQYF. CDR3 DNA: TGTGCCAGCAGCGCCGGACTAGCGGCCCAAGAGACCCAGTACTTC.